This paragraph reports one T cell receptor beta chain. Its target is not known. J was trimmed by 0 bases and V by 2 bases; bases with no gene match: 11. CDR3 length: 18 residues. Germline assignment: CDR1 SGHRS and CDR2 YFSETQ. The data belong to a study of CD8 T cells in acute hepatitis C reinfection. Study-level points and caveats: Overrepresentation in the naive pool did not explain the preferential TRBV04 and TRBV06 usage seen in all groups. Diversity was high, without significant differences between resolver and chronic groups.

Here immunoSEQ multiplex PCR was the method, and the copy in TCRdb shows in-frame clones only, minus some. Among tens of thousands of clones listed, around nine tenths were seen once. As for time point: naive CD8 control sorted from an acute-time-point sample. Acute primary HCV infection: positive HCV RNA or antibody test after negative test within 24 weeks. Dead cells were excluded, and live cells stained for CD3, CD8 and CD45RO. Sequencing used naive CD8+ T cells from PBMCs. The receptor comes from a man aged 25-45 years with chronic hepatitis C. The chain recombines TRBV5-1 with TRBJ2-7; 10 bases agree with TRBD2. The CDR3 region has the DNA TGCGCCAGCAGCTTAACGGCTAGCGGGAGCACCATCTCCTACGAGCAGTACTTC. Translation gives CASSLTASGSTISYEQYF.